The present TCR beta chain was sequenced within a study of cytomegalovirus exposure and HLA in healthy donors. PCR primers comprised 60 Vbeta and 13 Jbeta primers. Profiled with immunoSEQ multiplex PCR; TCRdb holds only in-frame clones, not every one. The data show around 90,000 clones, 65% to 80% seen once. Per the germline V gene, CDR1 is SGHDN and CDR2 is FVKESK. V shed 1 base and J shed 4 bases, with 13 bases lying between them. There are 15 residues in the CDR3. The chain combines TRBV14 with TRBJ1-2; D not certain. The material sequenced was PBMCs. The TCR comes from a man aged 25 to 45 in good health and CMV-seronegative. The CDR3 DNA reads TGTGCCAGCAGCCAAGGAAGAGGCAGAACCTATGGCTACACCTTC. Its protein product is CASSQGRGRTYGYTF.